A selection of T cell receptor beta chains follows, all from one sample in a study of shared clonotypes between healthy human individuals. TCRdb's copy holds only in-frame clones and misses some; the assay was immunoSEQ multiplex PCR. The repertoire holds some 900,000 clones, with roughly 72% as singletons. The sample consisted of memory CD4+ T cells sorted from blood. The receptors were sampled from a man aged 18 to 30 in good health. The CDR3 runs from the conserved cysteine through the conserved F or W. D genes are given only for firm matches. A clone size is listed for some rows: how often the clone was seen (once, few, many), or a class if it is expanded.

j_gene: TRBJ2-7
v_gene: TRBV6-6
abundance: NA
d_gene: NA
CDR3nt: TGTGCCAGCAAATGGGGCTACGAGCAGTACTTC
CDR3aa: CASKWGYEQYF

j_gene: TRBJ2-5
v_gene: TRBV5-1
abundance: NA
d_gene: NA
CDR3nt: TGCGCCAGCAGCTTGCGGGCTTTTGAAGAGACCCAGTACTTC
CDR3aa: CASSLRAFEETQYF

j_gene: TRBJ2-5
v_gene: TRBV15
abundance: NA
d_gene: NA
CDR3nt: TGTGCCACCAGCAGACGGGCAGGGGGGCAAGAGACCCAGTACTTC
CDR3aa: CATSRRAGGQETQYF

j_gene: TRBJ1-3
v_gene: TRBV2
abundance: NA
d_gene: NA
CDR3nt: TGTGCCAGCAGGGCAGACGGATTGTTTGGAAACACCATATATTTT
CDR3aa: CASRADGLFGNTIYF

j_gene: TRBJ1-2
v_gene: TRBV11-1
abundance: NA
d_gene: TRBD1
CDR3nt: TGTGCCAGCAGCTCGGACAGGGGAAATGACTATGGCTACACCTTC
CDR3aa: CASSSDRGNDYGYTF

j_gene: TRBJ1-2
v_gene: TRBV5-4
abundance: NA
d_gene: NA
CDR3nt: TGTGCCAGCAGCTTGGACGGCAGGGTTAACTATGGCTACACCTTC
CDR3aa: CASSLDGRVNYGYTF

j_gene: TRBJ2-3
v_gene: TRBV9
abundance: once
d_gene: TRBD1
CDR3nt: TGTGCCAGCAGCGCCCGACAGGGTAGCACAGATACGCAGTATTTT
CDR3aa: CASSARQGSTDTQYF

j_gene: TRBJ2-7
v_gene: TRBV2
abundance: NA
d_gene: NA
CDR3nt: TGTGCCAGCAGCCGGGACTCTCAATCATACGAGCAGTACTTC
CDR3aa: CASSRDSQSYEQYF

j_gene: TRBJ2-7
v_gene: TRBV7-2
abundance: NA
d_gene: TRBD1
CDR3nt: TGTGCCAGCAGCTTAGCCGCTACAGGGGGCTACGAGCAGTACTTC
CDR3aa: CASSLAATGGYEQYF

j_gene: TRBJ2-3
v_gene: TRBV5-8
abundance: NA
d_gene: NA
CDR3nt: TGTGCCAGCAGCTTGGATGGAATCACAGATACGCAGTATTTT
CDR3aa: CASSLDGITDTQYF

j_gene: TRBJ2-7
v_gene: TRBV6-5
abundance: few
d_gene: TRBD2
CDR3nt: TGTGCCAGCAGTTATGGCCTAGCGGGAGTTGAAGAGCAGTACTTC
CDR3aa: CASSYGLAGVEEQYF

j_gene: TRBJ2-5
v_gene: TRBV5-1
abundance: NA
d_gene: NA
CDR3nt: TGCGCCAGCAAGTACAGGGAGGAGACCCAGTACTTC
CDR3aa: CASKYREETQYF

j_gene: TRBJ1-2
v_gene: TRBV30
abundance: NA
d_gene: NA
CDR3nt: TGTGCCTGGAGCCGAAGGGACGCGGTCAGGGACACGAAGGACTATGGCTACACCTTC
CDR3aa: CAWSRRDAVRDTKDYGYTF

j_gene: TRBJ2-7
v_gene: TRBV10-3
abundance: NA
d_gene: NA
CDR3nt: TGTGCCATCAGTGTCCTGAACGAGCAGTACTTC
CDR3aa: CAISVLNEQYF

j_gene: TRBJ2-7
v_gene: TRBV29-1
abundance: NA
d_gene: TRBD2
CDR3nt: TGCAGCGTGACCGGGACTAATTACTACGAGCAGTACTTC
CDR3aa: CSVTGTNYYEQYF

j_gene: TRBJ2-1
v_gene: TRBV5-4
abundance: NA
d_gene: NA
CDR3nt: TGTGCCAGCAGCTCCGACGGAGGTTTCTACGATGAGCAGTTCTTC
CDR3aa: CASSSDGGFYDEQFF